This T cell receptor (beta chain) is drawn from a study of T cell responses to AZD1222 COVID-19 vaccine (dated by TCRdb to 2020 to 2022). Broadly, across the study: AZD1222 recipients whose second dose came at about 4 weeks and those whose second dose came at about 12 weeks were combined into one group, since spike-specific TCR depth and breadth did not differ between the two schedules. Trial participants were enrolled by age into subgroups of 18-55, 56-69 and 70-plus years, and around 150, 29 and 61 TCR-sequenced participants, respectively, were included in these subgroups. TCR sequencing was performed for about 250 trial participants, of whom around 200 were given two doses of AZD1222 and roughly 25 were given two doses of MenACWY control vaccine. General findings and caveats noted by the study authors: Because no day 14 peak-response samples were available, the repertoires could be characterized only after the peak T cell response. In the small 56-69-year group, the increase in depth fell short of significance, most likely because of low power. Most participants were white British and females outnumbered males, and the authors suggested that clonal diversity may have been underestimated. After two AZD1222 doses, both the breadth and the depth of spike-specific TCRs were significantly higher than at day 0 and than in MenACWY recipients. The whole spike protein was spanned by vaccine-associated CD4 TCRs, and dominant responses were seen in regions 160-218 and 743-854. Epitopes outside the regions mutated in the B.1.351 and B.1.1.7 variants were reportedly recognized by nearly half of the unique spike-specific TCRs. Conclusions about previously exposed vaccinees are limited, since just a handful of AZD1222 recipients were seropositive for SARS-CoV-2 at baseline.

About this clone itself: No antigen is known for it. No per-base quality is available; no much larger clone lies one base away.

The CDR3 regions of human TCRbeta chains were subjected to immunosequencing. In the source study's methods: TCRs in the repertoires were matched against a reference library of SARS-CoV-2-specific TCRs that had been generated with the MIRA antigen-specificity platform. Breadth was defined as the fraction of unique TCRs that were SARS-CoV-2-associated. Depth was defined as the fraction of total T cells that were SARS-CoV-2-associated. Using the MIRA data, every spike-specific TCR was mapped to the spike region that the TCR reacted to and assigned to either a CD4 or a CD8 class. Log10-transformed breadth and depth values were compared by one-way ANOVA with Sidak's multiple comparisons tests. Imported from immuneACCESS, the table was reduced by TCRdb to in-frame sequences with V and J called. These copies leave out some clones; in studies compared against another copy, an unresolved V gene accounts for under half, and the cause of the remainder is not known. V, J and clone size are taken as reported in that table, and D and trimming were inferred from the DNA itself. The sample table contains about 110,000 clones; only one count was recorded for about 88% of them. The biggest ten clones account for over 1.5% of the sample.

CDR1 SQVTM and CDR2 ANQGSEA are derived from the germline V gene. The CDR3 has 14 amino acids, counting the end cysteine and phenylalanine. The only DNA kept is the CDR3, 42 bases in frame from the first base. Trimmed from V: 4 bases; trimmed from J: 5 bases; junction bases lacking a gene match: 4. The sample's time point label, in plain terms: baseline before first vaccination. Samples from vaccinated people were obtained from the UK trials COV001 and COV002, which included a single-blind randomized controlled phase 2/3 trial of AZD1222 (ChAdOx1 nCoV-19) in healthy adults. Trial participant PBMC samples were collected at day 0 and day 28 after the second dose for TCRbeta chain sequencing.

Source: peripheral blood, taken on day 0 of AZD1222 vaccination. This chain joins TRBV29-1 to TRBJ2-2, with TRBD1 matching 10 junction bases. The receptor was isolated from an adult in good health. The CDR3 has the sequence CSVARDRGTGELFF. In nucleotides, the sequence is TGCAGCGTTGCCCGGGACAGGGGAACCGGGGAGCTGTTTTTT.